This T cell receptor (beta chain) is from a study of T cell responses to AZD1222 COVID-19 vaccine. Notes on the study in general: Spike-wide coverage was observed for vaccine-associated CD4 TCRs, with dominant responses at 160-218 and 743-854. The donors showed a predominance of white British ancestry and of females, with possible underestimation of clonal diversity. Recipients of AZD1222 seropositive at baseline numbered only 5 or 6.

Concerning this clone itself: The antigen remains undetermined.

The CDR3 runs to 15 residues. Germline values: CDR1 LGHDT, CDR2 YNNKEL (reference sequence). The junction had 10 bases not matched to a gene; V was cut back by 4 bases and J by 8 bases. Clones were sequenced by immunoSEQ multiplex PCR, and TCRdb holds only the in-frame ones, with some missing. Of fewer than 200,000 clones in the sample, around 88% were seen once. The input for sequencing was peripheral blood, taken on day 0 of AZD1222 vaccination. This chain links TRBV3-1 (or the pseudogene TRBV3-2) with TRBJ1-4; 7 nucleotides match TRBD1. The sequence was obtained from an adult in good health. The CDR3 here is CASSPATGRGEKLFF. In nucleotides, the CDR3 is TGTGCCAGCAGCCCGGCGACAGGGAGGGGAGAAAAACTGTTTTTT.